The next 8 T cell receptor beta chains were all read from a single sample in a study of shared clonotypes between healthy human individuals. TCRdb's table, derived via immunoSEQ multiplex PCR, lists solely in-frame clones and lacks some. Found here are some 1.4 million clones, roughly 95% of them singletons; the top ten hold approximately 1.1%. The specimen was naive CD4+ T cells sorted from blood. Subset noted: CD45RA+ positively selected. All receptors derive from a man younger than 45 in good health.

The chain combines TRBV10-3 with TRBJ2-3, with D unresolved. The CDR3 has 13 amino acids. Germline V lookup: CDR1 ENHRY, CDR2 SYGVKD. V was trimmed by 5 bases and J by 5 bases, leaving 11 bases between them. The CDR3 here is CAISPVSVDTQYF. DNA of the CDR3: TGTGCCATCAGTCCCGTATCCGTAGATACGCAGTATTTT.

V is TRBV4-3 and J is TRBJ2-1; 9 bases map to TRBD2. CDR3 length equals 16 residues. Trimming cost V 3 bases and J 7 bases; bases outside gene matches: 10. The germline gives CDR1 LGHNA, CDR2 YSLEER. The CDR3, as DNA: TGCGCCAGCAGCCAGGCTACTAGCGGGCTCATAAATGAGCAGTTCTTC. Protein product: CASSQATSGLINEQFF.

The V call is TRBV7-2, the J call TRBJ1-1; tentatively, D is TRBD1 (5 bases). Trimming stripped 6 bases from V and 0 bases from J, with 11 bases between. The CDR3 loop spans 14 amino acids. The germline gives CDR1 SGHTA, CDR2 FQGNSA. CDR3 sequence (DNA): TGTGCCAGCAGGGAGGGGCCCATGAACACTGAAGCTTTCTTT. This encodes CASREGPMNTEAFF.

As for this clone: This sample includes further DNA sequences coding for the same CDR3. The genes are TRBV6-1 and TRBJ1-5; 7 positions match TRBD1. The CDR3 spans 13 residues. Unmatched junction bases numbered 4, after V lost 6 bases and J lost 5 bases. The germline CDR1 and CDR2 sequences are MNHNS and SASEGT. In DNA, the CDR3 is TGTGCCAGCAGCGGGGACAGAGATCAGCCCCAGCATTTT. Translating it yields CASSGDRDQPQHF.

This chain links TRBV7-2 with TRBJ2-7, with 8 bases fitting TRBD2. The CDR3 runs to 13 residues. The germline V gene encodes CDR1 SGHTA and CDR2 FQGNSA. The trim removed 3 bases at V and 7 bases at J, leaving 5 bases unmatched. Here the CDR3 reads CASSFVGRGEQYF. The CDR3 DNA is TGTGCCAGCAGCTTTGTCGGGAGGGGTGAGCAGTACTTC.

The table lists this clone with a few counts. This chain uses TRBV2 with TRBJ1-1; D perhaps matches TRBD1 (6 bases). V gave up 5 bases and J gave up 1 base, with 11 bases separating them. This CDR3 comprises 14 residues. Germline V lookup: CDR1 SNHLY, CDR2 FYNNEI. The CDR3 coding sequence is TGTGCCAGCAGTTCCGACAGGAGGAACACTGAAGCTTTCTTT. Its protein is CASSSDRRNTEAFF.

This rearrangement joins TRBV19 to TRBJ2-6, with D hard to call. The ends were cut back, 9 bases at V and 4 bases at J, with 7 bases in the middle. This CDR3 has 12 amino acids. Germline V lookup: CDR1 LNHDA, CDR2 SQIVND (reference sequence). CDR3 nucleotides: TGTGCCAGCAAGAGCGGGGCCAACGTCCTGACTTTC. Translated, it gives CASKSGANVLTF.

This chain connects TRBV7-9 to TRBJ2-3; D gene uncertain. The V end lost 7 bases, the J end lost 0 bases, and 14 bases lay between the germline ends. In germline, CDR1 is SEHNR, CDR2 FQNEAQ (reference sequence). This CDR3 contains 15 residues. CDR3 DNA sequence: TGTGCCAGCACCGTGCGCGGCTTCAGCACAGATACGCAGTATTTT. It yields the protein CASTVRGFSTDTQYF.